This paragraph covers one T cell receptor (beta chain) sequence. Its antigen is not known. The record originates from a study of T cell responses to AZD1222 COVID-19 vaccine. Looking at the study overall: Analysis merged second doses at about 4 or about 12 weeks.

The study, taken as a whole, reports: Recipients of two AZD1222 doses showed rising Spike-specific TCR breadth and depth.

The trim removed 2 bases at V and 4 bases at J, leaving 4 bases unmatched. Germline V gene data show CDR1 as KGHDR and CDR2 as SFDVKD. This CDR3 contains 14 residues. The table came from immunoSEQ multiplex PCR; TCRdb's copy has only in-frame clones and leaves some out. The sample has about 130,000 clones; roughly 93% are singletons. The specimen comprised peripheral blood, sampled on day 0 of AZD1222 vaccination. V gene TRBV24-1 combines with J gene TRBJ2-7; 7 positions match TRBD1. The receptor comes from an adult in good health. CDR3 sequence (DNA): TGTGCCACCAGTGATTCGGACAGGACGTACGAGCAGTACTTC. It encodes CATSDSDRTYEQYF.